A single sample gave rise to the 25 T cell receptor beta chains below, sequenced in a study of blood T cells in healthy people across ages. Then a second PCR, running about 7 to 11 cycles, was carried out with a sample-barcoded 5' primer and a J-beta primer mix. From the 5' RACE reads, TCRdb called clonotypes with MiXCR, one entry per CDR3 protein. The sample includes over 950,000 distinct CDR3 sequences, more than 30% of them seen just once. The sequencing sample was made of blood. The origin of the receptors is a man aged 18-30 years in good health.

The CDR3 coding sequence is TGCAGCGTTGAAGGTGGAGAGAGACAGGGTGGTGGCTACACCTTC. The encoded protein is CSVEGGERQGGGYTF. The V and J genes are TRBV29-1 and TRBJ1-2; 7 bases are a match to TRBD1. J gave up 7 bases and V 1 base, and 12 bases lay outside the gene matches. The CDR3 contains 15 residues. Germline CDR1 and CDR2: SQVTM and ANQGSEA.

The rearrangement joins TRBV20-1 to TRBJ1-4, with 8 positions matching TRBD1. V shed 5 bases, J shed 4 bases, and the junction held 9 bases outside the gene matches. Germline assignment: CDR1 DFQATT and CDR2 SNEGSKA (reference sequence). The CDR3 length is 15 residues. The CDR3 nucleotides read TGCAGTGCTTCCGGACAGGGCCGCTTTAATGAAAAACTGTTTTTT. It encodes CSASGQGRFNEKLFF.

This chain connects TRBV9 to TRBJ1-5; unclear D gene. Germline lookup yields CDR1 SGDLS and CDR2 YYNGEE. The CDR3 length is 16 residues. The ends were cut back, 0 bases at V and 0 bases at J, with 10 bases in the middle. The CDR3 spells CASSVGGYNSNQPQHF. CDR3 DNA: TGTGCCAGCAGCGTAGGGGGATACAATAGCAATCAGCCCCAGCATTTT. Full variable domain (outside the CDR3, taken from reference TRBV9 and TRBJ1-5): DSGVTQTPKHLITATGQRVTLRCSPRSGDLSVYWYQQSLDQGLQFLIQYYNGEERAKGNILERFSAQQFPDLHSELNLSSLELGDSALYFCASSVGGYNSNQPQHFGDGTRLSIL.

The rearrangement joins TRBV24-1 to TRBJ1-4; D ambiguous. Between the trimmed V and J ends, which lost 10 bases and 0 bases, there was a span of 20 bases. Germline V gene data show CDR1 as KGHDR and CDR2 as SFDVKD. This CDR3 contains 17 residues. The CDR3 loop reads CATASLRHEATNEKLFF. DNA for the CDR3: TGTGCCACTGCTTCCCTCAGGCATGAAGCAACTAATGAAAAACTGTTTTTT.

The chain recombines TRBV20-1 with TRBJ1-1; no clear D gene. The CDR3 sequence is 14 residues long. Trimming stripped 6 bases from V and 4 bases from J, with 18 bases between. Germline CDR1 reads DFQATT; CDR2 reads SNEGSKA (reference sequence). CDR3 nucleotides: TGCAGTGCCCCTACCCGGTCTCCCGGCACTGAAGCTTTCTTT. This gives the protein CSAPTRSPGTEAFF.

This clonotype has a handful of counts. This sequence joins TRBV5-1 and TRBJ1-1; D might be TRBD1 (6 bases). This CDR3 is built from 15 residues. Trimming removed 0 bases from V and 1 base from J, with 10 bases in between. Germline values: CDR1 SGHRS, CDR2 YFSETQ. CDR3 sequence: CASSLDAGANTEAFF. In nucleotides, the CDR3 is TGCGCCAGCAGCTTGGATGCGGGGGCGAACACTGAAGCTTTCTTT.

The CDR3 DNA reads TGTGCCAGCAGCCACTCTTGGGGCTTAAGCGGGGGTCCCCAAGAGACCCAGTACTTC. This gives the protein CASSHSWGLSGGPQETQYF. The rearrangement links TRBV3-1 to TRBJ2-5, with 8 nucleotides matching TRBD2. The ends lost 3 bases at V and 1 base at J; junction bases unmatched: 16. Germline V CDR1 and CDR2: LGHDT, YNNKEL (reference sequence). The CDR3 length is 19 residues.

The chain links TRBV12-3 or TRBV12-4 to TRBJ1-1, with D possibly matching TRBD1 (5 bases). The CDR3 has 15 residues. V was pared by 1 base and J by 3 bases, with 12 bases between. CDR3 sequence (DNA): TGTGCCAGCAGTTTAGGGTGGGGGTGGGACACTGAAGCTTTCTTT. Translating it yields CASSLGWGWDTEAFF.

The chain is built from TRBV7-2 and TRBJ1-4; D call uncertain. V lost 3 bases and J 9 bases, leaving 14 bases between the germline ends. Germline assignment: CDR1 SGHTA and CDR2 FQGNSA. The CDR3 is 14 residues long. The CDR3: CASSFRPRGKKLFF. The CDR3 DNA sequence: TGTGCCAGCAGCTTTCGGCCTCGGGGTAAAAAACTGTTTTTT. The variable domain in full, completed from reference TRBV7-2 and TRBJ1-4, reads GAGVSQSPSNKVTEKGKDVELRCDPISGHTALYWYRQSLGQGLEFLIYFQGNSAPDKSGLPSDRFSAERTGGSVSTLTIQRTQQEDSAVYLCASSFRPRGKKLFFGSGTQLSVL.

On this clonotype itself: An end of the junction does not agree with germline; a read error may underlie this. The CDR3 sequence: CSARNWDRGVADTRYF. The CDR3 DNA follows: TGCAGTGCTAGAAATTGGGACAGGGGAGTGGCAGATACGCGGTATTTT. This chain joins TRBV20-1 and TRBJ2-3; 10 bases match TRBD1. The CDR3 covers 16 residues. CDR1 and CDR2 (germline): DFQATT, SNEGSKA (reference sequence).

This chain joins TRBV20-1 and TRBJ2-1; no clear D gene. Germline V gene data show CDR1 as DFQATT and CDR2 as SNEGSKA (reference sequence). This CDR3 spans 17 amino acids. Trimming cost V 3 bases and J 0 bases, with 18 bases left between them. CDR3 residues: CSARPPLEKRSYNEQFF. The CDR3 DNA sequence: TGCAGTGCTAGGCCCCCCTTGGAGAAGCGCTCCTACAATGAGCAGTTCTTC.

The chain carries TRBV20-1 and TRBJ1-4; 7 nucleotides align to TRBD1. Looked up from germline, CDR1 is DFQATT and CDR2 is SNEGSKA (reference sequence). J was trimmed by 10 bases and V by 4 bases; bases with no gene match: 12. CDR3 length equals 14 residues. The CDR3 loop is CSAMVTGQAGKLFF. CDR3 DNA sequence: TGCAGTGCTATGGTGACAGGGCAAGCGGGAAAACTGTTTTTT.

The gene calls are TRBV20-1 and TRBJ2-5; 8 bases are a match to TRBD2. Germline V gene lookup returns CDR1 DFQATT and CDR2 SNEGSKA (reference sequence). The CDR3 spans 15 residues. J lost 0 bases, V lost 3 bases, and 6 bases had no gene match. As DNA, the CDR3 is TGCAGTGCTAGCCGGTTAGCGGGGAACCAAGAGACCCAGTACTTC. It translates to CSASRLAGNQETQYF.

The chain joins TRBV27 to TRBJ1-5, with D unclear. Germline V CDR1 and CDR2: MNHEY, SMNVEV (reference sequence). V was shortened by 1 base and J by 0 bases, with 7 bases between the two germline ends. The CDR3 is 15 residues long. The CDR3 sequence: CASSLYPDSNQPQHF. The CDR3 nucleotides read TGTGCCAGCAGTTTATATCCAGATAGCAATCAGCCCCAGCATTTT.

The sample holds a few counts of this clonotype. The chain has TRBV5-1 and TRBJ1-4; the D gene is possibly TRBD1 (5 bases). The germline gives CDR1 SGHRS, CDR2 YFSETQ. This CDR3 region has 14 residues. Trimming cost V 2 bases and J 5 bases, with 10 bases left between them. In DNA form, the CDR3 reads TGCGCCAGCAGCTTCGGTAGGGGCAATGAAAAACTGTTTTTT. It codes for CASSFGRGNEKLFF.

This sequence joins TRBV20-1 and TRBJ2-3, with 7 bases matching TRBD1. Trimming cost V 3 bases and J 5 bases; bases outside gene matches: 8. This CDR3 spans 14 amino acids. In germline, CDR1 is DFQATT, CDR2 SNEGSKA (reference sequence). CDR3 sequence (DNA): TGCAGTGCTAGGGGGCAGGGGGTTATAGATACGCAGTATTTT. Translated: CSARGQGVIDTQYF.

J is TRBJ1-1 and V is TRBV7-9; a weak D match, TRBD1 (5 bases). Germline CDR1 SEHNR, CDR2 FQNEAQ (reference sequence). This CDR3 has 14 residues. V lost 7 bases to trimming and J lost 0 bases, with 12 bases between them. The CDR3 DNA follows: TGTGCCAGCACCGAGGACACCTTGAACACTGAAGCTTTCTTT. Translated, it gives CASTEDTLNTEAFF.

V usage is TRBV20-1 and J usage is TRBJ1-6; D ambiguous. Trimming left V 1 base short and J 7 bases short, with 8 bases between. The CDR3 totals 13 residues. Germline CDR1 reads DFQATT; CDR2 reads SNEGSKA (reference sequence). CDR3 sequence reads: CSARVQLNSPLHF. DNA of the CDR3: TGCAGTGCTAGAGTACAGCTGAATTCACCCCTCCACTTT.

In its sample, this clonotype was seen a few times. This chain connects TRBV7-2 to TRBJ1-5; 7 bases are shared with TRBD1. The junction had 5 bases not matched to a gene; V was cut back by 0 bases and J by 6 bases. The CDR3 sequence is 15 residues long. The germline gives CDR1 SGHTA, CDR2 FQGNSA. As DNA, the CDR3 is TGTGCCAGCAGCTTAGCAACGACAGGGTTTCAGCCCCAGCATTTT. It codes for CASSLATTGFQPQHF.

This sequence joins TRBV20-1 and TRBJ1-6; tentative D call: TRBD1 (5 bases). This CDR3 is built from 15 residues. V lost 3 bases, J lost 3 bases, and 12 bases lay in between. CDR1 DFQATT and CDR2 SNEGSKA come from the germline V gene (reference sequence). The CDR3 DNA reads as TGCAGTGCTAGTGTAGGGGCCGGCTATAATTCACCCCTCCACTTT. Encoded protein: CSASVGAGYNSPLHF.

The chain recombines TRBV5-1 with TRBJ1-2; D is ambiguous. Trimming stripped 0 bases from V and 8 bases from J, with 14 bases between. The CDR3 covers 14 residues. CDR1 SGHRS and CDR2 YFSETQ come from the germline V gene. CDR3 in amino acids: CASSLDGRARGYTF. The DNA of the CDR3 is TGCGCCAGCAGCTTGGACGGGCGAGCGCGAGGCTACACCTTC.

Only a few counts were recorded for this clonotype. CDR3 protein: CASSSSRADTEAFF. In nucleotides, the CDR3 is TGTGCCAGCAGTTCTTCACGGGCGGACACTGAAGCTTTCTTT. The chain employs TRBV27 and TRBJ1-1; D not certain. This CDR3 comprises 14 residues. Germline lookup yields CDR1 MNHEY and CDR2 SMNVEV (reference sequence). With 4 bases removed from V and 3 bases from J, the gap between germline ends came to 12 bases.

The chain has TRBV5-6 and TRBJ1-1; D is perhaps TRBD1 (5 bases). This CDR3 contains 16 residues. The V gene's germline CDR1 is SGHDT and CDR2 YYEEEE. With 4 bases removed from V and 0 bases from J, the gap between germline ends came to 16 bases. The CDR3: CASSIIPGTLNTEAFF. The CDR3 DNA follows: TGTGCCAGCAGCATTATCCCCGGGACCTTGAACACTGAAGCTTTCTTT.

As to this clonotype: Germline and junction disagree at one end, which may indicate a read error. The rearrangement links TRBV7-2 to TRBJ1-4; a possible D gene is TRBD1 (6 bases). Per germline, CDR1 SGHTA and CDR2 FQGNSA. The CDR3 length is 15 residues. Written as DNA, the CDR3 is TGTGCCAGCAGCCAGAGTTCAAGGGGGATTGAAGAACTGTTTTTT. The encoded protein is CASSQSSRGIEELFF.

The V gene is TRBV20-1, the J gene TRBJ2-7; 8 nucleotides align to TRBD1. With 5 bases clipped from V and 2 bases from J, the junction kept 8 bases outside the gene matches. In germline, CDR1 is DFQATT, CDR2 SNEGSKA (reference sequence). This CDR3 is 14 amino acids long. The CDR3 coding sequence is TGCAGTGCTCTACTTCAGGGGGCGGCCTACGAGCAGTACTTC. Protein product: CSALLQGAAYEQYF.